One TCR beta chain is described in this entry. Its antigen is still unknown. It has no much larger one-base neighbor in the sample; base qualities were not kept. V lost 1 base and J lost 7 bases, and the count of bases not matched to a germline gene is 11. Reading the germline V gene (reference sequence) gives CDR1 LGHDT and CDR2 YNNKEL. The CDR3, from cysteine to phenylalanine, totals 16 residues. CDR3 DNA only is kept here, 48 bases in frame from base 1. After about 9 days of culture, CD4+ T cells were isolated with the EasySep CD4+ T cell isolation kit. The absence of prior SARS-CoV-2 infection in healthy vaccine recipients was confirmed by negative nucleocapsid antibodies before and after vaccination. Half of the culture medium was replaced with fresh IL-2-containing medium on days 3 and 7. Unless noted otherwise, every peptide stimulation condition was cultured in triplicate wells. PBMC were separated from whole blood using Ficoll-Paque Plus gradient centrifugation and were then either cryopreserved at -140C or used fresh. The QIAamp micro DNA kit was used to extract genomic DNA from the cultured CD4+ T cells.

These data belong to a study of vaccination effects on CD4 cells after COVID-19 (dated 2022 in TCRdb). Notes on the research overall: In the ViraFEST assay, PBMC were stimulated with viral peptide pools, and TCR sequencing was then used to find antigen-specific CD4+ T cell clonotypes based on their expansion. Each participant received two doses of an mRNA SARS-CoV-2 vaccine, either BNT162b2 or mRNA-1273. About 1.8 million PBMC per well were cultured with about 10 ug/ml peptides in IMDM containing 5% human AB serum, about 9 IU/ml IL-2 and gentamicin. The study compared SARS-CoV-2 spike-specific CD4+ TCR repertoires before and after mRNA vaccination in COVID-19 convalescent patients and infection-naive vaccine recipients. The full study included 9 to 10 COVID-19 convalescent patients and a handful of SARS-CoV-2-naive healthy vaccine recipients. Cultures from other donors in the study were sequenced using the Oncomine TCR Beta short-read assay on an Illumina iSeq 100.

To prepare the library, the immunoSEQ multiplex PCR assay was applied. TCR beta CDR3 sequencing was performed on DNA from the cultured, isolated CD4+ T cells. As for how the authors treated the data: The analysis removed non-productive TCR sequences, trimmed reads to the CDR3 region, and retained only CDR3s that were 7 or more amino acids long. Antigen-specific clonotypes were identified using the MANAFEST web app by comparison of expansion in peptide wells against reference cultures. To count as positive, a clone had to show expansion at FDR<0.05 compared with the reference and with all other wells, an odds ratio above 5, and a frequency above 0.1% in two replicate wells. A clonotype was defined as cross-reactive if the clonotype was significantly expanded both in SARS-CoV-2 spike wells and in at least one common cold coronavirus spike condition. Levenshtein distance calculated with the stringdist R package was used to assess CDR3 similarity, and unrooted trees were constructed with ape in R 3.6.1. TCRdb limited this immuneACCESS table to in-frame rearrangements with V and J called. A share of clones is missing; checked studies link under half to unresolved V genes, and the rest is unexplained. That table gives V, J and clone size, and the DNA gave D and trimming. This sample comprises tens of thousands of clones, approximately 65% of them detected only once. The ten most abundant clones make up 5% to 6.5% of the sample.

Overall study results and their limits: The study was limited by a small number of convalescent patients and lacked early post-infection timepoints. Among healthy vaccine recipients, nearly all vaccine-induced clones were SARS-CoV-2 mono-reactive, and only 1 of 255 was cross-reactive with common cold coronaviruses. Both infection-induced and vaccine-induced clones contracted markedly at late post-vaccination timepoints, which is consistent with waning T cell responses.

This clonotype was sampled from a human donor who received a COVID-19 vaccine. The V and J segments used are TRBV3-1 (or the pseudogene TRBV3-2) and TRBJ2-7; TRBD2 aligns with 9 central bases. The material was CD4+ T cells from PBMCs cultured without peptide, obtained before COVID-19 vaccination. Here is the DNA: TGTGCCAGCAGCCAAGTCTCTAGCGGGAAGGCGAGGGAGCAGTACTTC. This is translated as CASSQVSSGKAREQYF.